The 10 T cell receptor beta chains listed next were all sequenced from one sample in a study of Graves' ophthalmopathy and Graves' hyperthyroidism. Investigators amplified TCR beta CDR3 regions from RNA transcripts. Investigators did first-round RT-PCR with HTBI primers, then second-round multiplex PCR. TCRdb independently ran MiXCR on the multiplex PCR reads; one entry per CDR3 protein. Of fewer than 650,000 distinct CDR3 sequences in the sample, about a fifth were seen once. Sequencing was performed on peripheral blood. These receptors came from a woman between 18 and 30 years old with stable Graves' hyperthyroidism. Some clones in this sample may be carry-over from other donors' samples.

The sample holds many counts of this clonotype. The J gene is TRBJ1-1, the V gene TRBV5-1, with unresolved D. Trimming stripped 6 bases from V and 0 bases from J, with 9 bases between. The CDR3 contains 13 residues. Germline values: CDR1 SGHRS, CDR2 YFSETQ. CDR3 sequence (DNA): TGCGCCAGCAAACCCGACATGAACACTGAAGCTTTCTTT. Protein: CASKPDMNTEAFF.

The chain carries TRBV6-5 and TRBJ2-7, with D possibly being TRBD1 (7 bases). Germline loops: CDR1 MNHEY, CDR2 SVGAGI. The V end lost 2 bases, the J end lost 1 base, and 15 bases lay between the germline ends. This CDR3 has 16 residues. CDR3 sequence reads: CASSYGRQGGSYEQYF. The CDR3 bases are TGTGCCAGCAGTTACGGGAGACAGGGAGGATCCTACGAGCAGTACTTC.

This clonotype was observed many times. The rearrangement uses TRBV6-5 and TRBJ1-2, with D perhaps matching TRBD1 (5 bases). The CDR3 is 15 amino acids. Germline CDR1 reads MNHEY; CDR2 reads SVGAGI. Trimming took off 3 bases at V and 5 bases at J, with 16 bases between the two ends. The CDR3 reads CASSYSLRAGYGYTF. CDR3 sequence (DNA): TGTGCCAGCAGTTATTCTCTCAGGGCGGGATATGGCTACACCTTC.

This clonotype was seen a handful of times. This chain links TRBV9 with TRBJ1-3; D may be TRBD1 (6 bases). This CDR3 is built from 17 residues. The V gene's germline CDR1 is SGDLS and CDR2 YYNGEE. With 4 bases removed from V and 1 base from J, the gap between germline ends came to 18 bases. CDR3 protein: CASSLSRGLKSGNTIYF. CDR3 DNA sequence: TGTGCCAGCAGCCTCTCCAGGGGCCTCAAATCTGGAAACACCATATATTTT.

This clonotype was seen only a few times. The chain joins TRBV6-2 or TRBV6-3 to TRBJ1-1; perhaps TRBD1 as D (5 bases). V was pared by 7 bases and J by 4 bases, with 10 bases between. Germline assignment: CDR1 MNHEY and CDR2 SVGEGT. The CDR3 has 12 residues. CDR3 amino acids: CASTQTATEAFF. CDR3 DNA sequence: TGTGCCAGCACCCAGACAGCCACTGAAGCTTTCTTT.

In its sample, this clonotype was seen many times. Here the CDR3 reads CASSPGGHQETQYF. The CDR3, as DNA: TGTGCCAGCAGTCCCGGGGGGCACCAAGAGACCCAGTACTTC. The rearrangement links TRBV12-3 or TRBV12-4 to TRBJ2-5; TRBD2 is a possible D gene (7 bases). V gave up 5 bases and J gave up 0 bases, with 10 bases separating them. CDR3 length: 14 amino acids.

This chain connects TRBV7-2 to TRBJ2-7; TRBD2 is a possible D gene (5 bases). Germline-derived CDR1 and CDR2 are SGHTA and FQGNSA. Trimming cost V 1 base and J 5 bases, with 15 bases left between them. This CDR3 is built from 15 residues. The CDR3 loop reads CASSLVASSPDEQYF. CDR3 nucleotide sequence: TGTGCCAGCAGCTTAGTCGCTAGCTCCCCAGACGAGCAGTACTTC.

This clonotype was observed at least ten times. This chain links TRBV6-1 with TRBJ1-6; TRBD1 might be the D (6 bases). CDR3 length: 16 residues. Germline CDR1 reads MNHNS; CDR2 reads SASEGT. Trimming removed 4 bases at V and 6 bases at J, with 16 bases between. In nucleotides, the CDR3 is TGTGCCAGCAGTGCGAAATCGGGGGCGGGTAATTCACCCCTCCACTTT. Amino acid sequence: CASSAKSGAGNSPLHF.

The table lists this clonotype with many counts. V and J are TRBV19 and TRBJ1-6; D remains ambiguous. Per the germline V gene, CDR1 is LNHDA and CDR2 is SQIVND (reference sequence). Trimming left V 7 bases short and J 0 bases short, with 10 bases between. The CDR3 contains 15 residues. The CDR3 spells CASTPDNSYNSPLHF. The CDR3 DNA reads TGTGCCAGTACCCCTGACAACTCCTATAATTCACCCCTCCACTTT.

This clonotype has ten or more counts. This chain joins TRBV9 and TRBJ2-2; 9 nucleotides agree with TRBD1. Germline V gene data show CDR1 as SGDLS and CDR2 as YYNGEE. The length of the CDR3 is 17 residues. V shed 3 bases and J 3 bases; nucleotides not matched to a gene: 9. CDR3 sequence (DNA): TGTGCCAGCAGCGCAACCCGGGACAGGGAGTACACCGGGGAGCTGTTTTTT. Protein: CASSATRDREYTGELFF. The whole variable domain, filled in from reference TRBV9 and TRBJ2-2, reads DSGVTQTPKHLITATGQRVTLRCSPRSGDLSVYWYQQSLDQGLQFLIQYYNGEERAKGNILERFSAQQFPDLHSELNLSSLELGDSALYFCASSATRDREYTGELFFGEGSRLTVL.